The 26 T cell receptor beta chains reported below all come from one sample, sequenced in a study of blood T cell repertoires in COVID-19. Using immunoSEQ multiplex PCR, the repertoire was profiled, and TCRdb retains in-frame clones only, with some absent. The table has under 400,000 clones, 90% seen once. The sequenced sample consisted of peripheral blood. The origin of the receptors is a man aged 18 to 30 with active or convalescent COVID-19.

V and J are TRBV13 and TRBJ2-1; weak D call: TRBD2 (5 bases). In germline, CDR1 is PRHDT, CDR2 FYEKMQ (reference sequence). The CDR3 sequence is 14 residues long. Trimming pared 4 bases from V and 1 base from J, leaving 8 bases between. DNA for the CDR3: TGTGCCAGCAGCTCCGGCGGGTCCTACAATGAGCAGTTCTTC. Protein: CASSSGGSYNEQFF.

The rearrangement uses TRBV2 and TRBJ1-5; no clear D gene. Germline loops: CDR1 SNHLY, CDR2 FYNNEI. Between the trimmed V and J ends, which lost 6 bases and 8 bases, there was a span of 14 bases. The CDR3 totals 13 residues. CDR3 DNA sequence: TGTGCCAGCAGAAGAGGGAAGCTGGAGCCCCAGCATTTT. Translating it yields CASRRGKLEPQHF.

J is TRBJ2-4 and V is TRBV18, with a possible D match to TRBD1 (6 bases). The V end was cut by 3 bases, the J end by 8 bases, with 14 bases between. The CDR3 runs 14 residues. The germline V gene has CDR1 KGHSH and CDR2 LQKENI. The DNA of the CDR3 is TGTGCCAGCTCACCGGGGGCAGGGTTGGACATTCAGTACTTC. Its protein is CASSPGAGLDIQYF.

The chain is built from TRBV30 and TRBJ2-1; 7 bases are shared with TRBD1. CDR3 length: 14 residues. V dropped 0 bases and J dropped 4; count of bases not matched to a gene: 3. The V gene's germline CDR1 is GTSNPN and CDR2 SVGIG (reference sequence). For the CDR3, the DNA is TGTGCCTGGAGTGTAGGGACAGCTTACAATGAGCAGTTCTTC. Its protein is CAWSVGTAYNEQFF.

The chain is built from TRBV7-9 and TRBJ2-1, with 9 bases that match TRBD2. CDR1 and CDR2 from the germline V gene are SEHNR and FQNEAQ (reference sequence). Losses at the gene ends were 5 bases for V and 1 base for J; bases not matched to a gene: 9. This CDR3 is built from 17 residues. CDR3 sequence: CASSPTLSGRSYNEQFF. Written as DNA, the CDR3 is TGTGCCAGCAGCCCTACACTGAGCGGGAGGTCCTACAATGAGCAGTTCTTC.

As regards this clone: Mismatch with germline at one junction end may stem from a read error. This chain links TRBV6-5 with TRBJ1-3; the D is unclear. CDR3 size: 11 residues. Per the germline V gene, CDR1 is MNHEY and CDR2 is SVGAGI. The CDR3 is CASSYSLTIYF. The CDR3 DNA reads TGTGCCAGCAGCTACTCCTTGACCATATATTTT.

This sequence joins TRBV5-4 and TRBJ2-5, with D possibly matching TRBD2 (6 bases). Trimming removed 0 bases from V and 7 bases from J, with 13 bases in between. The CDR3 totals 14 residues. Germline CDR1 reads SGHNT; CDR2 reads YYREEE (reference sequence). The CDR3 sequence: CASSLAASATTQYF. In DNA, the CDR3 is TGTGCCAGCAGCTTGGCGGCTAGCGCAACGACCCAGTACTTC.

J is TRBJ2-7 and V is TRBV5-1; 13 bases align to TRBD2. Per germline, CDR1 SGHRS and CDR2 YFSETQ. J gave up 4 bases and V 1 base, and 2 bases lay outside the gene matches. The CDR3 is made up of 15 amino acids. The CDR3 region is CASSLTSGGVYEQYF. In DNA, the CDR3 is TGCGCCAGCAGCTTGACTAGCGGGGGGGTGTACGAGCAGTACTTC.

V is TRBV5-1 and J is TRBJ2-5; 12 positions match TRBD1. Germline loops: CDR1 SGHRS, CDR2 YFSETQ. CDR3 length equals 17 residues. The trim removed 0 bases at V and 5 bases at J, leaving 8 bases unmatched. The CDR3 spells CASSLGPGQGARETQYF. CDR3 bases: TGCGCCAGCAGCTTGGGCCCGGGACAGGGGGCGCGGGAGACCCAGTACTTC.

This clone was seen only a few times. The chain employs TRBV19 and TRBJ1-2, with 9 bases aligning to TRBD1. The CDR3 has 13 amino acids. J was trimmed by 5 bases and V by 4 bases; bases with no gene match: 2. The germline V gene encodes CDR1 LNHDA and CDR2 SQIVND (reference sequence). Written as DNA, the CDR3 is TGTGCCAGTAGTAACAGGGGGCTTTATGGCTACACCTTC. This gives the protein CASSNRGLYGYTF.

This chain joins TRBV11-3 and TRBJ2-7; 9 bases fit TRBD2. V lost 3 bases to trimming and J lost 3 bases; unmatched junction nucleotides: 3. The CDR3 is made up of 14 amino acids. CDR1 SGHNT and CDR2 YENEEA come from the germline V gene. This CDR3 reads CASSLREGDYEQYF. The DNA of the CDR3 is TGTGCCAGCAGCTTGCGGGAGGGGGACTACGAGCAGTACTTC. Drawing the rest from reference TRBV11-3 and TRBJ2-7, the complete variable domain is EAGVVQSPRYKIIEKKQPVAFWCNPISGHNTLYWYLQNLGQGPELLIRYENEEAVDDSQLPKDRFSAERLKGVDSTLKIQPAELGDSAVYLCASSLREGDYEQYFGPGTRLTVT.

The chain couples TRBV28 to TRBJ1-4; no firm D call. The length of the CDR3 is 14 residues. Germline V lookup: CDR1 MDHEN, CDR2 SYDVKM. V lost 3 bases, J lost 8 bases, and 13 bases lay in between. The DNA of the CDR3 is TGTGCCAGCAGTTTCTCCGGGGTAGGAGAAAAACTGTTTTTT. It yields the protein CASSFSGVGEKLFF. Based on the CDR3 plus reference TRBV28 and TRBJ1-4, the full variable domain is DVKVTQSSRYLVKRTGEKVFLECVQDMDHENMFWYRQDPGLGLRLIYFSYDVKMKEKGDIPEGYSVSREKKERFSLILESASTNQTSMYLCASSFSGVGEKLFFGSGTQLSVL.

The rearrangement joins TRBV15 to TRBJ1-1; no firm D call. Germline values: CDR1 LNHNV, CDR2 YYDKDF (reference sequence). This CDR3 region has 14 residues. The V gene lost 3 bases and the J gene lost 1 base, with 9 bases spanning the gap. CDR3 DNA sequence: TGTGCCACCAGCAGGGAGGCAGAGAACACTGAAGCTTTCTTT. It translates to CATSREAENTEAFF. The whole variable domain, filled in from reference TRBV15 and TRBJ1-1, reads DAMVIQNPRYQVTQFGKPVTLSCSQTLNHNVMYWYQQKSSQAPKLLFHYYDKDFNNEADTPDNFQSRRPNTSFCFLDIRSPGLGDTAMYLCATSREAENTEAFFGQGTRLTVV.

The chain employs TRBV2 and TRBJ2-7; TRBD2 aligns across 9 bases. Germline V CDR1 and CDR2: SNHLY, FYNNEI. This CDR3 contains 15 residues. J gave up 3 bases and V 7 bases, and 10 bases lay outside the gene matches. The CDR3 spells CASKGSGLAIYEQYF. The CDR3 DNA sequence: TGTGCCAGCAAAGGATCGGGACTAGCAATCTACGAGCAGTACTTC.

The chain is built from TRBV19 and TRBJ2-3, with D tentatively TRBD2 (6 bases). Between the trimmed V and J ends, which lost 6 bases and 1 base, there was a span of 8 bases. Germline-derived CDR1 and CDR2 are LNHDA and SQIVND (reference sequence). The CDR3 length is 13 residues. CDR3 amino acids: CASSGGGTDTQYF. The CDR3 nucleotides read TGTGCCAGTAGCGGAGGGGGCACAGATACGCAGTATTTT.

This chain joins TRBV28 and TRBJ1-5; D gene ambiguous. The length of the CDR3 is 15 residues. Germline V gene sequence: CDR1 MDHEN, CDR2 SYDVKM. Trimming took 1 base from V and 6 from J, leaving 13 bases between them. The CDR3 bases are TGTGCCAGCAGTTTATCAGTCGGGGAAAGTCAGCCCCAGCATTTT. Protein: CASSLSVGESQPQHF.

The chain employs TRBV4-3 and TRBJ1-1, with D perhaps TRBD1 (5 bases). The CDR3 runs 16 residues. The V gene's germline CDR1 is LGHNA and CDR2 YSLEER. The V end was cut by 5 bases, the J end by 6 bases, with 22 bases between. As DNA, the CDR3 is TGCGCCAGCAGCAGCCGGGAGGGGTACAGCAGAGCTGAAGCTTTCTTT. This codes for CASSSREGYSRAEAFF.

V gene TRBV6-2 or TRBV6-3 combines with J gene TRBJ1-1; 9 positions match TRBD1. J lost 4 bases, V lost 4 bases, and 4 bases had no gene match. Looked up from germline, CDR1 is MNHEY and CDR2 is SVGEGT. The CDR3 is 14 residues long. In nucleotides, the CDR3 is TGTGCCAGCAGTTCTCCACAGGGGGCCACTGAAGCTTTCTTT. It yields the protein CASSSPQGATEAFF.

The chain is built from TRBV7-9 and TRBJ2-5; 10 positions match TRBD2. The CDR3 is 16 amino acids. Germline CDR1 is SEHNR and CDR2 is FQNEAQ (reference sequence). J gave up 4 bases and V 2 bases, and 7 bases lay outside the gene matches. Written as DNA, the CDR3 is TGTGCCAGCAGCTTATTCCTAGCGGGAGATGGAGAGACCCAGTACTTC. The encoded protein is CASSLFLAGDGETQYF.

The rearrangement links TRBV7-9 to TRBJ2-2; 8 bases map to TRBD1. In germline, CDR1 is SEHNR, CDR2 FQNEAQ (reference sequence). This CDR3 comprises 14 residues. V shed 4 bases, J shed 5 bases, and the junction held 3 bases outside the gene matches. The CDR3 coding sequence is TGTGCCAGCAGCTCTAGACAGGGGACCGGGGAGCTGTTTTTT. Amino acid sequence: CASSSRQGTGELFF. The entire variable domain, with the rest obtained from reference TRBV7-9 and TRBJ2-2, is as follows: DTGVSQNPRHKITKRGQNVTFRCDPISEHNRLYWYRQTLGQGPEFLTYFQNEAQLEKSRLLSDRFSAERPKGSFSTLEIQRTEQGDSAMYLCASSSRQGTGELFFGEGSRLTVL.

This clone was detected once. The rearrangement links TRBV30 to TRBJ1-2, with D possibly being TRBD1 (5 bases). V dropped 0 bases and J dropped 6 bases, with 14 bases sitting between them. CDR3 length: 14 residues. From germline, CDR1 is GTSNPN and CDR2 SVGIG (reference sequence). The CDR3 is CAWSVRPGKNGYTF. As DNA, the CDR3 is TGTGCCTGGAGTGTACGGCCAGGGAAGAATGGCTACACCTTC. Supplemented by reference TRBV30 and TRBJ1-2, the full variable domain reads SQTIHQWPATLVQPVGSPLSLECTVEGTSNPNLYWYRQAAGRGLQLLFYSVGIGQISSEVPQNLSASRPQDRQFILSSKKLLLSDSGFYLCAWSVRPGKNGYTFGSGTRLTVV.

The rearrangement links TRBV21-1 to TRBJ1-1. TRBV21-1 is given as a pseudogene. The CDR3 spans 18 residues. The chain's CDR3 is CASSKVLGKHWVAAEAFF. The CDR3 DNA reads as TGTGCCAGCAGCAAAGTTCTAGGAAAACACTGGGTCGCGGCTGAAGCTTTCTTT.

The chain has TRBV15 and TRBJ1-5, with D unclear. Germline values: CDR1 LNHNV, CDR2 YYDKDF (reference sequence). The CDR3 length is 13 residues. The V gene lost 0 bases and the J gene lost 5 bases, with 5 bases spanning the gap. The CDR3 loop is CATSRDLDQPQHF. CDR3 DNA: TGTGCCACCAGCAGAGATTTAGATCAGCCCCAGCATTTT.

Details on this clone: This sample includes further DNA sequences coding for the same CDR3. This sequence joins TRBV28 and TRBJ1-5; tentatively, D is TRBD1 (5 bases). The CDR3 totals 12 residues. V was clipped by 3 bases and J by 6 bases, with 6 bases between them. Germline CDR1 reads MDHEN; CDR2 reads SYDVKM. In nucleotides, the CDR3 is TGTGCCAGCAGTTTGGGGGGTCAGCCCCAGCATTTT. Translation: CASSLGGQPQHF.

The rearrangement links TRBV11-2 to TRBJ1-4, with a possible D match to TRBD1 (6 bases). CDR3 length equals 14 residues. The germline V gene encodes CDR1 SGHAT and CDR2 FQNNGV. Trimming cost V 2 bases and J 6 bases, with 10 bases left between them. CDR3 bases: TGTGCCAGCAGCTTATGGGACAAAGATGAAAAACTGTTTTTT. It specifies CASSLWDKDEKLFF.

The table lists this clone with a count of one. This chain joins TRBV18 and TRBJ1-6; 8 bases agree with TRBD1. The ends lost 3 bases at V and 7 bases at J; junction bases unmatched: 5. The CDR3 is 15 residues long. CDR1 KGHSH and CDR2 LQKENI come from the germline V gene. The CDR3 DNA reads as TGTGCCAGCTCACCCCCTCGGACAGGGAATTCACCCCTCCACTTT. Its translation: CASSPPRTGNSPLHF.